This is a list of T cell receptor beta chains from one sample in a study of T cell responses to AZD1222 COVID-19 vaccine. Some clones are missing from TCRdb's copy, which holds only in-frame ones; the method was immunoSEQ multiplex PCR. The profile covers more than 90,000 clones, with roughly 91% appearing a single time and roughly 6.9% taken by the ten largest. The sequencing here drew on peripheral blood, taken 28 days after the second AZD1222 dose. These TCRs come from an adult who received the AZD1222 COVID-19 vaccine. The CDR3 runs from the conserved cysteine through the conserved F or W. The order of the fields is D gene, V gene, J gene, clone size, CDR3 protein, CDR3 DNA. A D gene is named only where the DNA matches it firmly. Not all rows give a size; the values are once, few, many and, for expanded clones, a class.

>NA|TRBV27|TRBJ1-2|NA
CASSSQGIYGYTF
TGTGCCAGCAGTTCGCAGGGGATCTATGGCTACACCTTC
>TRBD2|TRBV5-8|TRBJ2-7|once
CASSLRRAGGSSYEQYF
TGTGCCAGCAGCTTGCGTAGGGCGGGGGGTTCCTCCTACGAGCAGTACTTC
>NA|TRBV7-3|TRBJ2-7|once
CASSLNQGYEQYF
TGTGCCAGCAGCTTAAATCAAGGCTACGAGCAGTACTTC
>NA|TRBV7-6|TRBJ2-7|NA
CASSPGTGGDYEQYF
TGTGCCAGCAGCCCGGGGACGGGGGGCGATTACGAGCAGTACTTC
>TRBD2|TRBV18|TRBJ2-7|NA
CASSPLGGSREQYF
TGTGCCAGCTCACCGTTGGGGGGGAGCCGCGAGCAGTACTTC
>NA|TRBV2|TRBJ2-6|NA
CASRTTRGDSLSGANVLTF
TGTGCCAGCAGAACTACCAGGGGGGACAGCCTCTCTGGGGCCAACGTCCTGACTTTC
>NA|TRBV10-3|TRBJ2-7|NA
CAIRSKVGSSYEQYF
TGTGCCATCAGAAGTAAGGTAGGAAGCTCCTACGAGCAGTACTTC
>NA|TRBV19|TRBJ2-2|NA
CASRGRGPNTNTGELFF
TGTGCCAGTCGGGGACGGGGACCCAACACGAACACCGGGGAGCTGTTTTTT
>NA|TRBV27|TRBJ2-4|NA
CASTSTNLLAKNIQYF
TGTGCCAGCACCTCCACCAATTTACTAGCCAAAAACATTCAGTACTTC
>TRBD1|TRBV28|TRBJ2-7|NA
CASSATGGSYEQYF
TGTGCCAGCAGCGCGACAGGGGGCTCCTACGAGCAGTACTTC